These 3 T cell receptor beta chains came from one sample sequenced in a study of cytomegalovirus exposure and HLA in healthy donors. Both 60 Vbeta primers and 13 Jbeta primers went into the PCR. The assay was immunoSEQ multiplex PCR, and TCRdb's table has in-frame clones only and misses some. Counted here are approximately 150,000 clones, under 70% occurring once; the ten biggest clones make up about 10%. The sequencing input was PBMCs. These receptors all stem from a man aged 25-40 years in good health and CMV-seropositive.

The V call is TRBV28, the J call TRBJ1-2; D gene ambiguous. V was shortened by 5 bases and J by 1 base, with 2 bases between the two germline ends. The CDR3 length is 11 residues. The germline V gene has CDR1 MDHEN and CDR2 SYDVKM. The DNA of the CDR3 is TGTGCCAGCAGTCTTAACTATGGCTACACCTTC. Translated, it gives CASSLNYGYTF.

This clone turned up a few times. V usage is TRBV30 and J usage is TRBJ2-5; D not resolved. The DNA end favors TRBJ2-7, so the J call may be wrong. The germline V gene has CDR1 GTSNPN and CDR2 SVGIG (reference sequence). The CDR3 is made up of 13 amino acids. CDR3 protein: CAWSEPHSYEQYF. The CDR3 nucleotides are TGTGCCTGGAGTGAACCGCATTCCTACGAGCAGTACTTC.

In this sample, this clone turned up once. This sequence joins TRBV27 and TRBJ2-3; no reliable D call. Trimming pared 2 bases from V and 2 bases from J, leaving 11 bases between. The CDR3 sequence is 15 residues long. The germline V gene encodes CDR1 MNHEY and CDR2 SMNVEV (reference sequence). CDR3 DNA: TGTGCCAGCAGTTTAGGGCCGACATTCACAGATACGCAGTATTTT. Its protein product is CASSLGPTFTDTQYF.